Listed here are 8 T cell receptor beta chains from one sample, sequenced in a study of beta chain features in type 1 diabetes (dated by TCRdb to the late 2010s). Broader findings and caveats from the paper: A moderate but significant shortening of TCRB CDR3 length was observed in type 1 diabetes patients in all four CD4+ subsets.

To prepare the library, the immunoSEQ multiplex PCR assay was applied. The entire isolated RNA was reverse transcribed using the High Capacity cDNA Reverse Transcription Kit, and thus expressed TCRB transcripts were sequenced. The clones in this table, taken by TCRdb from immuneACCESS, are in-frame only. Not every clone is retained; where verified, under half of the shortfall comes from an unresolved V gene, and the cause of the rest is unknown. This sample has about 660,000 clones in its table, and about an eighth of those were observed once. In total, the top ten clones hold roughly 0.04% of the sample. These receptors lack a known antigen. The sequencing sample was made of naive CD4+ T cells from blood. The cell subset or site label of this sample denotes: true naive CD4+ T cells. These receptors were taken from a man aged 18 to 29 with type 1 diabetes.

This clone was found a few times. DNA of the CDR3: TGCGCCAGCAGCCAAGCCGTTCGGGCGTCAGGGGCCAACGTCCTGACTTTC. It is translated as CASSQAVRASGANVLTF. The chain has TRBV4-3 and TRBJ2-6; no reliable D call. Trimming cost V 1 base and J 4 bases, with 14 bases left between them. The CDR3 covers 17 residues. Germline CDR1 LGHNA, CDR2 YSLEER.

The rearrangement links TRBV5-1 to TRBJ2-2; D may be TRBD1 or TRBD2 (5 bases each). This CDR3 has 16 amino acids. Trimming removed 1 base from V and 4 bases from J, with 14 bases in between. Germline V gene lookup returns CDR1 SGHRS and CDR2 YFSETQ. In DNA, the CDR3 is TGCGCCAGCAGCTTGACCGGGGTTCAGGGCACCGGGGAGCTGTTTTTT. Amino acids: CASSLTGVQGTGELFF.

This clone was counted only a few times. The chain combines TRBV30 with TRBJ2-5; no clear D gene. The CDR3 covers 13 residues. The V and J ends lost 0 bases and 1 base respectively, with 6 bases between them. Per germline, CDR1 GTSNPN and CDR2 SVGIG (reference sequence). CDR3 coding DNA: TGTGCCTGGAGTGTAAACAGCCAAGAGACCCAGTACTTC. This sequence encodes CAWSVNSQETQYF.

This clone occurred a few times. The rearrangement links TRBV28 to TRBJ2-5, with D hard to call. The V and J ends lost 8 bases and 10 bases respectively, with 23 bases between them. Germline assignment: CDR1 MDHEN and CDR2 SYDVKM. CDR3 size: 14 residues. CDR3 sequence: CASHTLGPSRDQYF. CDR3 nucleotides: TGTGCCAGCCATACCCTAGGCCCCTCAAGGGACCAGTACTTC. Complete variable domain (other parts from reference TRBV28 and TRBJ2-5): DVKVTQSSRYLVKRTGEKVFLECVQDMDHENMFWYRQDPGLGLRLIYFSYDVKMKEKGDIPEGYSVSREKKERFSLILESASTNQTSMYLCASHTLGPSRDQYFGPGTRLLVL.

The rearrangement joins TRBV14 to TRBJ1-1; tentative D call: TRBD1 (6 bases). V was pared by 4 bases and J by 1 base, with 7 bases between. CDR1 is SGHDN and CDR2 is FVKESK in the germline V gene. The CDR3 length is 13 residues. The DNA of the CDR3 is TGTGCCAGCAGCCCACAGGGGAACACTGAAGCTTTCTTT. This translates into CASSPQGNTEAFF.

There are a few counts of this clone. The CDR3 DNA reads TGTGCCAGCAGCTTCCTACAGGGGAACACCGGGGAGCTGTTTTTT. Translating gives CASSFLQGNTGELFF. V and J are TRBV5-4 and TRBJ2-2; D may be TRBD1 (6 bases). V was pared by 2 bases and J by 1 base, with 9 bases between. CDR3 length equals 15 residues. Germline CDR1 reads SGHNT; CDR2 reads YYREEE (reference sequence).

The V and J genes are TRBV18 and TRBJ2-4; the D is unclear. Germline V CDR1 and CDR2: KGHSH, LQKENI. The CDR3 totals 15 residues. V was trimmed by 0 bases and J by 0 bases, leaving 6 bases between them. This CDR3 reads CASSPPLGAKNIQYF. The CDR3 DNA is TGTGCCAGCTCACCACCCTTAGGAGCCAAAAACATTCAGTACTTC. The whole variable domain, filled in from reference TRBV18 and TRBJ2-4, reads NAGVMQNPRHLVRRRGQEARLRCSPMKGHSHVYWYRQLPEEGLKFMVYLQKENIIDESGMPKERFSAEFPKEGPSILRIQQVVRGDSAAYFCASSPPLGAKNIQYFGAGTRLSVL.

The genes are TRBV7-9 and TRBJ1-3; the D gene is possibly TRBD1 (6 bases). CDR1 SEHNR and CDR2 FQNEAQ come from the germline V gene (reference sequence). This CDR3 is built from 17 residues. V shed 8 bases and J shed 0 bases, with 20 bases lying between them. This CDR3 is CASEWGQTKSSGNTIYF. The DNA for the CDR3 is TGTGCCAGCGAGTGGGGGCAGACCAAGAGCTCTGGAAACACCATATATTTT.